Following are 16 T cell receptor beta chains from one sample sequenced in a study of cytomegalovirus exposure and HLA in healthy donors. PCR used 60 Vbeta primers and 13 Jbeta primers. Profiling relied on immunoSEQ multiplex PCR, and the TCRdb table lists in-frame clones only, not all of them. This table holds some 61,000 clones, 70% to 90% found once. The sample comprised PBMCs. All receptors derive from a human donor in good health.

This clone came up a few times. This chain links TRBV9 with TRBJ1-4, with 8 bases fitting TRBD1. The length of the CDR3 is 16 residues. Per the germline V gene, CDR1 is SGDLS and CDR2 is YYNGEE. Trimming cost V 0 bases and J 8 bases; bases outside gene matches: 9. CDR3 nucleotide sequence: TGTGCCAGCAGCGTAGACAGGGGGACGTTCAGCGAAAAACTGTTTTTT. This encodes CASSVDRGTFSEKLFF.

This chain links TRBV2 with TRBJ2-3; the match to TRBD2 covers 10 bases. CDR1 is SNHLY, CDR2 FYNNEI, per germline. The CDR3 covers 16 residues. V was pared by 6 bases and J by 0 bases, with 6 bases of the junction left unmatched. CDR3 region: CASRELAGASTDTQYF. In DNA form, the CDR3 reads TGTGCCAGCAGAGAGCTAGCGGGGGCTAGCACAGATACGCAGTATTTT.

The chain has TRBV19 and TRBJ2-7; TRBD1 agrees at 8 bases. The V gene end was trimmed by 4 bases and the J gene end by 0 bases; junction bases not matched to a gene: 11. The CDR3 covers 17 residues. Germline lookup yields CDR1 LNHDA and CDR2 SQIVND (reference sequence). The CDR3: CASSSYTGTGSSYEQYF. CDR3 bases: TGTGCCAGTAGTAGTTATACCGGGACAGGCAGCTCCTACGAGCAGTACTTC.

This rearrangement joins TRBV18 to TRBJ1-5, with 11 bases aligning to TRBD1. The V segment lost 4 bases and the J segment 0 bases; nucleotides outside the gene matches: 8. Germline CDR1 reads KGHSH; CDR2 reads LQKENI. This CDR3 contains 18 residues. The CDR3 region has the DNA TGTGCCAGCTCACTGGGACAGGGGGAAATGTATAGCAATCAGCCCCAGCATTTT. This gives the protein CASSLGQGEMYSNQPQHF.

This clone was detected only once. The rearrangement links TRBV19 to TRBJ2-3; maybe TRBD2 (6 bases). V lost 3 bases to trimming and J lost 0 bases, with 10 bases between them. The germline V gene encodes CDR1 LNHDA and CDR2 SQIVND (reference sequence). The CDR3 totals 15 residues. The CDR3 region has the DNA TGTGCCAGTAGTATCGGGGGATCTAGCACAGATACGCAGTATTTT. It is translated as CASSIGGSSTDTQYF.

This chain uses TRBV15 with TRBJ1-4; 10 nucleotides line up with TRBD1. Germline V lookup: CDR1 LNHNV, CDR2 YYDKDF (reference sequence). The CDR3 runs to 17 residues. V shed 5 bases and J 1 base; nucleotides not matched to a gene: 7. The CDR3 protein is CATSPPGTGVTNEKLFF. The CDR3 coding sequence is TGTGCCACCAGCCCGCCCGGGACAGGGGTAACTAATGAAAAACTGTTTTTT.

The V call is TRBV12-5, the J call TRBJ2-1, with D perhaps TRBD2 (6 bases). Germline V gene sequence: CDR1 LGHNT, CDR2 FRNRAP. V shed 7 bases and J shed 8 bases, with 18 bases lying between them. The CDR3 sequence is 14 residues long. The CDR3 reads CASDFGGGRYEQFF. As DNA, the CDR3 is TGTGCTAGTGATTTCGGTGGGGGGAGGTATGAGCAGTTCTTC.

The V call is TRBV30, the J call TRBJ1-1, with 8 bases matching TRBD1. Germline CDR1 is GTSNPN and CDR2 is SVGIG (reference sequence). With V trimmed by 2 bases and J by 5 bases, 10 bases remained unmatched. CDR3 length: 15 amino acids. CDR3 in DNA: TGTGCCTGGAGTCCCGGAACAGGGGGGTGGACTGAAGCTTTCTTT. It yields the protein CAWSPGTGGWTEAFF.

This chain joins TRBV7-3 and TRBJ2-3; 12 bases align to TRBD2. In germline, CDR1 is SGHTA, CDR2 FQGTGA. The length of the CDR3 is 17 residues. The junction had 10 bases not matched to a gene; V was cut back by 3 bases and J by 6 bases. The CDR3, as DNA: TGTGCCAGCAGCTTGTTGTCTAGCGGGGGGGCTCCGGATACGCAGTATTTT. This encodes CASSLLSSGGAPDTQYF. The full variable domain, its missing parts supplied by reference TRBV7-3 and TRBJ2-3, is GAGVSQTPSNKVTEKGKYVELRCDPISGHTALYWYRQSLGQGPEFLIYFQGTGAADDSGLPNDRFFAVRPEGSVSTLKIQRTERGDSAVYLCASSLLSSGGAPDTQYFGPGTRLTVL.

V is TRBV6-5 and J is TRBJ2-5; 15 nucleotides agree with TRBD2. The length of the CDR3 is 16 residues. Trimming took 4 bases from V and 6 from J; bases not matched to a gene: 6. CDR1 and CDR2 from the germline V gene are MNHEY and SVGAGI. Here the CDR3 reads CASSSGTSGGRQTQYF. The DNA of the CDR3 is TGTGCCAGCAGTTCCGGGACTAGCGGGGGGCGGCAGACCCAGTACTTC.

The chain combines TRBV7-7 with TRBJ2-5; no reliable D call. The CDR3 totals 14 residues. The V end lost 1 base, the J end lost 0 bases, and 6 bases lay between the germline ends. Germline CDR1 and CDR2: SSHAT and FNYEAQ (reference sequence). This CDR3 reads CASSLVQYQETQYF. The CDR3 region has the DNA TGTGCCAGCAGCTTAGTGCAGTACCAAGAGACCCAGTACTTC.

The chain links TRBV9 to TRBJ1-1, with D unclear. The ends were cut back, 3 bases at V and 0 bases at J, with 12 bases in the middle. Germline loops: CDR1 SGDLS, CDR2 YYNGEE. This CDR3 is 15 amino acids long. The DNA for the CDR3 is TGTGCCAGCAGCGCCAGCGGGGTCATGAACACTGAAGCTTTCTTT. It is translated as CASSASGVMNTEAFF.

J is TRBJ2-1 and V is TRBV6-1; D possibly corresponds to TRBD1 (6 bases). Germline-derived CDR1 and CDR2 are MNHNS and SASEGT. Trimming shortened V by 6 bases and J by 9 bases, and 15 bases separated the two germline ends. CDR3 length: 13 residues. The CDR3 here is CASSRQDIGEQFF. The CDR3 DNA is TGTGCCAGCAGCCGACAGGACATAGGTGAGCAGTTCTTC.

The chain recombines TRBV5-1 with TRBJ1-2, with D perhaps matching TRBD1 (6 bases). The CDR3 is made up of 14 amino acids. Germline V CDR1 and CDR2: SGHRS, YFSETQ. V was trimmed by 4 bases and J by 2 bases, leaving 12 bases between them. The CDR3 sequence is CASSPDGQNYGYTF. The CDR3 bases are TGCGCCAGCAGCCCTGATGGACAGAACTATGGCTACACCTTC.

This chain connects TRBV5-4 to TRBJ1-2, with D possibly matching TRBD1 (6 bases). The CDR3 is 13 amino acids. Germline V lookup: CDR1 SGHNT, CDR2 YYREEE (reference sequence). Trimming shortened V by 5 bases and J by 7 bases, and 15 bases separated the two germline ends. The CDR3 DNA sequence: TGTGCCAGCAGTCTGACGACAGGTGGTGGCTACACCTTC. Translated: CASSLTTGGGYTF.

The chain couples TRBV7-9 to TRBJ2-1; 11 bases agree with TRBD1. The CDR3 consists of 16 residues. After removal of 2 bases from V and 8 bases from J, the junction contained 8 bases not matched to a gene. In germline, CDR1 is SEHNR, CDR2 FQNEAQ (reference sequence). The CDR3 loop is CASSLPGTGGRYEQFF. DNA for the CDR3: TGTGCCAGCAGCTTACCCGGGACAGGGGGTCGTTATGAGCAGTTCTTC.